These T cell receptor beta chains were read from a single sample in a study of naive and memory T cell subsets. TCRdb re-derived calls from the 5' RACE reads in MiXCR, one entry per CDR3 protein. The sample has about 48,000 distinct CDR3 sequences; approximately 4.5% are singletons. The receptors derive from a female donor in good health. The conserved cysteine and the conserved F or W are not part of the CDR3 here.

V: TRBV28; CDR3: ASGKYEQY
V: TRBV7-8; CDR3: ASSSAGTVNTEAF
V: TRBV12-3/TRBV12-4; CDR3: ASSPGQGRLEQY
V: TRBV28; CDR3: ASTLQGGYGYT
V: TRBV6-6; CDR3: ASSYGGWSYEQY
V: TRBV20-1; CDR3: SAMDTSGTYEQY
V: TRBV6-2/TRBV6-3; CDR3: ASSPSPPGQQF
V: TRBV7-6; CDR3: ASSLSGEQETQY
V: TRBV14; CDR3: ASSQVGRGYGYT
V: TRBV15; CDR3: ATSRDWGNPLT
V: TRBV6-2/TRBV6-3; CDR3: ASSYPGSFNEQY
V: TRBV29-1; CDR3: SVGLAGAYNEQF
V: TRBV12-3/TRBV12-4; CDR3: ASSRSAAKNIQY
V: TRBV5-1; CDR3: ASSLERGYEQY
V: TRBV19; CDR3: ASRGHRNTEAF
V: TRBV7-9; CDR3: ASRTNRDRLEY
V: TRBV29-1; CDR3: SVVEGLGGELF
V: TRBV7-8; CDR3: ASSLLGDTQY
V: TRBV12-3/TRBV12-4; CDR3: ASSSLAGINEQF
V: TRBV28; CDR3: ASTSDSAGELF
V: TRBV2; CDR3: ASSARGRDYEQY
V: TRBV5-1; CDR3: ASSTGDGRVWDTQY
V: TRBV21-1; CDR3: ASSKVPGLAGGGFIDEQF
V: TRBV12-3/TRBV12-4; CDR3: ASSRSSTDTQY
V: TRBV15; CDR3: ATSDRCNEKLF
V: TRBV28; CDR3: ASSEVSQPQH
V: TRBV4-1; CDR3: ASSQPGLAREQY
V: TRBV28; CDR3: ASSPRRASGTYEQY
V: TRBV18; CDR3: ASSPKQGANEQY
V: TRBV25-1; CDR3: ASSVHRTNSPLH
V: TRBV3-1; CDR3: ASSQDPTGWETQY
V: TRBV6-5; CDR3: ASSLPTRYEQY
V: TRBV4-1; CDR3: ASSQSSDNTGELF
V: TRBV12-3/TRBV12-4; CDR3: ASSFISGRVNEQF
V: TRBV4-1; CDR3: ASSQLLKREDTEAF
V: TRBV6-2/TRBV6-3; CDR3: ASGLASEQF
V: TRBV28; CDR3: ASSEWGLAGGGDTQY
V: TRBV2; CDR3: ASSEDRGTNEKLF
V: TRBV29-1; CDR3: SVEDLRTPTYEQY
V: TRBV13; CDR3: ASSSFTGELF
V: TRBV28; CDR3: ASTPGTGGAYEQY
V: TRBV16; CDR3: ASSQSRGYEQY
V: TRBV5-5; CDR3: ASSLVYQETQY
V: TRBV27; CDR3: ASSLSGPKREQF
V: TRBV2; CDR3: ASTWGPVYEQY
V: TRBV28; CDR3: ASRGPQGNEQY
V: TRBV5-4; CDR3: ASSFTTGNTGELF
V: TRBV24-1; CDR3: ATREGLAETNEQF
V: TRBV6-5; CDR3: ASVDRGQNTEAF
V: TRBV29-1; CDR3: SGGGGTLGEQF
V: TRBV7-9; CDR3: ASSLNIWGHTNSYEQY
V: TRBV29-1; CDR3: SVVGRERNDRATNEKLF
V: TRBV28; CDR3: ASSPLPAQGRAEY
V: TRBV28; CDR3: ASSSGVGEQF
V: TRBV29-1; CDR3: SHIAGLADQGAPDTQY
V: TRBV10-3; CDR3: AISESLAGAYEQY
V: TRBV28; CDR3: ASTETGGVNYGYT
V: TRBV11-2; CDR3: ASSSPQRWVRETQY
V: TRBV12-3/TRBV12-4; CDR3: ASSFLDRANAYGYT